A selection of T cell receptor beta chains follows, all from one sample in a study of T cell responses to AZD1222 COVID-19 vaccine. Data came from immunoSEQ multiplex PCR; TCRdb stores just in-frame clones and leaves some out. This sample carries around 140,000 clones, over 75% of them seen once, and the ten largest clones take 1.1% to 1.5%. The sequencing used peripheral blood, collected on day 0 of AZD1222 vaccination. The receptors stem from an adult in good health. The CDR3 runs from the conserved cysteine through the conserved F or W. The D gene is left open where the match is weak. Part of the rows lack a size; the others show once, few, many or a class for expanded clones.

size: NA; J: TRBJ2-1; D: NA; V: TRBV7-6; DNA: TGTGCCAGCAGCTTAACTCGGACAACCGACAATGAGCAGTTCTTC; CDR3: CASSLTRTTDNEQFF
size: NA; J: TRBJ1-2; D: NA; V: TRBV19; DNA: TGTGCCAGTCGACAGAACTATGGCTACACCTTC; CDR3: CASRQNYGYTF
size: once; J: TRBJ2-5; D: NA; V: TRBV19; DNA: TGTGCCAGTAGTCCTCGGGGGTACCAAGAGACCCAGTACTTC; CDR3: CASSPRGYQETQYF
size: NA; J: TRBJ1-2; D: NA; V: TRBV12-5; DNA: TGTGCTAGTGGTTTGGGCCCAAGAGGGGGCTACACCTTC; CDR3: CASGLGPRGGYTF
size: NA; J: TRBJ2-3; D: TRBD1; V: TRBV27; DNA: TGTGCCAGCAGGGAAGGGACAGGTCTCGGCACAGATACGCAGTATTTT; CDR3: CASREGTGLGTDTQYF
size: NA; J: TRBJ1-1; D: NA; V: TRBV12-3/TRBV12-4; DNA: TGTGCCAGCAGTAACGGGGCCAACACTGAAGCTTTCTTT; CDR3: CASSNGANTEAFF
size: NA; J: TRBJ1-6; D: NA; V: TRBV13; DNA: TGTGCCAGCAGCTCGGGGGGCCGGGGGGACGTTTCACCCCTCCACTTT; CDR3: CASSSGGRGDVSPLHF
size: NA; J: TRBJ2-1; D: NA; V: TRBV19; DNA: TGTGCCAGTACCTCCATCAGGGGCGATCATAATGAGCAGTTCTTC; CDR3: CASTSIRGDHNEQFF
size: NA; J: TRBJ2-1; D: NA; V: TRBV19; DNA: TGTGCCAGTAGCGCACCCCCCGGAGATGAGCAGTTCTTC; CDR3: CASSAPPGDEQFF
size: NA; J: TRBJ1-1; D: NA; V: TRBV30; DNA: TGTGCCTCTTATATCGAAATGACAGCGATGAACACTGAAGCTTTCTTT; CDR3: CASYIEMTAMNTEAFF
size: NA; J: TRBJ1-5; D: NA; V: TRBV19; DNA: TGTGCCAGTATAGGGGGGGGCGGGCGGAATCAGCCCCAGCATTTT; CDR3: CASIGGGGRNQPQHF
size: NA; J: TRBJ2-4; D: NA; V: TRBV28; DNA: TGTGCCAGCAGTTGGGGACCGGCCAAAAACATTCAGTACTTC; CDR3: CASSWGPAKNIQYF
size: NA; J: TRBJ1-4; D: NA; V: TRBV15; DNA: TGTGCCACCAGCAGGAGTTATGAAAAACTGTTTTTT; CDR3: CATSRSYEKLFF
size: NA; J: TRBJ2-3; D: NA; V: TRBV28; DNA: TGTGCCAGCAGTCAGGACACAAGCACAGATACGCAGTATTTT; CDR3: CASSQDTSTDTQYF
size: NA; J: TRBJ2-3; D: TRBD2; V: TRBV6-2/TRBV6-3; DNA: TGTGCCAGCAGTCAGTGGACTAGCGGTTTTACGCAGTATTTT; CDR3: CASSQWTSGFTQYF
size: NA; J: TRBJ1-2; D: TRBD1; V: TRBV7-2; DNA: TGTGCCAGCAGCTCCCCGGGACAGGGGAATGGCTACACCTTC; CDR3: CASSSPGQGNGYTF
size: once; J: TRBJ1-1; D: NA; V: TRBV30; DNA: TGTGCCTGGGTTGCGGATTGGGGGTCTGAAGCTTTCTTT; CDR3: CAWVADWGSEAFF
size: NA; J: TRBJ2-5; D: TRBD2; V: TRBV7-9; DNA: TGTGCCAGCAGCCCCGGGGCAGCGGGGTACCAAGAGACCCAGTACTTC; CDR3: CASSPGAAGYQETQYF
size: NA; J: TRBJ2-7; D: NA; V: TRBV6-4; DNA: TGTGCCAGCAGTGACTCGGTTTCACTAGTCTGTTCTTTATACGAGCAGTACTTC; CDR3: CASSDSVSLVCSLYEQYF
size: NA; J: TRBJ2-2; D: TRBD1; V: TRBV10-3; DNA: TGTGCCATCAGTGAGACGGGACAGGACTACGGGGAGCTGTTTTTT; CDR3: CAISETGQDYGELFF
size: NA; J: TRBJ2-1; D: NA; V: TRBV7-3; DNA: TGTGCCAGCAGCTTAACACGACACGGTGAGCAGTTCTTC; CDR3: CASSLTRHGEQFF
size: once; J: TRBJ2-5; D: TRBD2; V: TRBV5-8; DNA: TGTGCCAGCAGCTTGAGGACTAGCGGGGGTTTTAGGGAGACCCAGTACTTC; CDR3: CASSLRTSGGFRETQYF
size: NA; J: TRBJ2-5; D: TRBD2; V: TRBV6-4; DNA: TGTGCCAGCAGTGAACTAGCGGGAGACCAAGAGACCCAGTACTTC; CDR3: CASSELAGDQETQYF
size: NA; J: TRBJ2-5; D: NA; V: TRBV7-9; DNA: TGTGCCAGCAGCTTAGAGTTCTGGGGCCAAGAGACCCAGTACTTC; CDR3: CASSLEFWGQETQYF
size: NA; J: TRBJ2-7; D: TRBD1; V: TRBV19; DNA: TGTGCCAGTAGTATTAGCCGGGACAGGCACTCCTACGAGCAGTACTTC; CDR3: CASSISRDRHSYEQYF
size: NA; J: TRBJ2-3; D: NA; V: TRBV4-3; DNA: TGCGCCAGCAGCCCGGACTCCCTCACAGATACGCAGTATTTT; CDR3: CASSPDSLTDTQYF
size: NA; J: TRBJ1-4; D: NA; V: TRBV13; DNA: TGTGCCAGCAGCTTGAACAGGGTAGATGAAAAACTGTTTTTT; CDR3: CASSLNRVDEKLFF
size: NA; J: TRBJ2-7; D: NA; V: TRBV7-9; DNA: TGTGCCAGCAGCCCACCTTTAAACAGAATTTATGACGAGCAGTACTTC; CDR3: CASSPPLNRIYDEQYF
size: NA; J: TRBJ2-2; D: TRBD1; V: TRBV19; DNA: TGTGCCAGTAGTATAGCACAGGGGGCCCCCGGGGAGCTGTTTTTT; CDR3: CASSIAQGAPGELFF
size: NA; J: TRBJ1-1; D: NA; V: TRBV29-1; DNA: TGCAGCGTTGTGAAGGTAGGAGGCACTGAAGCTTTCTTT; CDR3: CSVVKVGGTEAFF
size: NA; J: TRBJ2-5; D: NA; V: TRBV5-8; DNA: TGTGCCAGCAGCTTGGTTCCAGGTCAAGAGACCCAGTACTTC; CDR3: CASSLVPGQETQYF
size: NA; J: TRBJ2-7; D: NA; V: TRBV7-4; DNA: TGTGCCGGCGGGCCACACTTACTTTACGAGCAGTACTTC; CDR3: CAGGPHLLYEQYF
size: NA; J: TRBJ1-2; D: NA; V: TRBV4-3; DNA: TGCGCCAGCAGCCCGGGGGGACCCTATGGCTACACCTTC; CDR3: CASSPGGPYGYTF
size: NA; J: TRBJ2-1; D: NA; V: TRBV30; DNA: TGTGCCTGGAAAATCGGCTCCTACAATGAGCAGTTCTTC; CDR3: CAWKIGSYNEQFF
size: NA; J: TRBJ2-3; D: NA; V: TRBV7-2; DNA: TGTGCCAGCAGTCTGGCGGATAGAGCCACAGATACGCAGTATTTT; CDR3: CASSLADRATDTQYF
size: NA; J: TRBJ2-3; D: NA; V: TRBV5-8; DNA: TGTGCCAGCACCCCAGGAGGCTTATGGGGCACAGATACGCAGTATTTT; CDR3: CASTPGGLWGTDTQYF
size: NA; J: TRBJ2-1; D: TRBD2; V: TRBV11-3; DNA: TGTGCCAGCAGCTTCACTAGCGGGATTGAGCAGTTCTTC; CDR3: CASSFTSGIEQFF
size: NA; J: TRBJ1-5; D: NA; V: TRBV14; DNA: TGTGCCAGCAGCCAAGTCGGGGGGAATCAGCCCCAGCATTTT; CDR3: CASSQVGGNQPQHF
size: NA; J: TRBJ1-2; D: TRBD1; V: TRBV27; DNA: TGTGCCAGCAGTTTGACAGGGCGGGATGGCTACACCTTC; CDR3: CASSLTGRDGYTF
size: NA; J: TRBJ1-4; D: NA; V: TRBV10-3; DNA: TGTGCCATCAGTGGGGGGGCTGGAGAAGATGAAAAACTGTTTTTT; CDR3: CAISGGAGEDEKLFF
size: NA; J: TRBJ2-1; D: TRBD2; V: TRBV14; DNA: TGTGCCAGCAGCCAAACGGGACTAGCGGGGCTGGATCGGTTCTTC; CDR3: CASSQTGLAGLDRFF
size: NA; J: TRBJ2-6; D: NA; V: TRBV11-3; DNA: TGTGCCAGCAGCTTAGGGGGCTCTGGGGCCAACGTCCTGACTTTC; CDR3: CASSLGGSGANVLTF
size: NA; J: TRBJ2-7; D: NA; V: TRBV29-1; DNA: TGCAGCGTAAACGTGGGACCTTACGAGCAGTACTTC; CDR3: CSVNVGPYEQYF
size: NA; J: TRBJ1-1; D: TRBD1; V: TRBV30; DNA: TGTGCCTGTTCAACAGGGGGGATGAACACTGAAGCTTTCTTT; CDR3: CACSTGGMNTEAFF
size: NA; J: TRBJ2-5; D: NA; V: TRBV6-2/TRBV6-3; DNA: TGTGCCAGCAGTTCCCTAGGCATAGGACAAGAGACCCAGTACTTC; CDR3: CASSSLGIGQETQYF
size: once; J: TRBJ2-6; D: TRBD1; V: TRBV4-3; DNA: TGCGCCAGCAGCCAAGATTCGACAGGGGGGGCTGGGGCCAACGTCCTGACTTTC; CDR3: CASSQDSTGGAGANVLTF
size: NA; J: TRBJ1-2; D: TRBD1; V: TRBV18; DNA: TGTGCCAGCTCACCTCAACAGGGACAGCCCCGCGGCTACACCTTC; CDR3: CASSPQQGQPRGYTF
size: once; J: TRBJ2-3; D: TRBD2; V: TRBV14; DNA: TGTGCCAGCAGCCGGGGACTAGCGTTGATCACAGATACGCAGTATTTT; CDR3: CASSRGLALITDTQYF